The T cell receptor (beta chain) described here comes from a study of cytomegalovirus exposure and HLA in healthy donors. Notes on the study in general: Specificity of a few CMV-associated chains for CMV antigens was verified in vitro.

On this clone: The antigen remains unidentified.

Using immunoSEQ multiplex PCR, the repertoire was profiled, and TCRdb retains in-frame clones only, with some absent. Of over 150,000 clones in the sample, nearly 90% were seen once. The specimen sequenced was PBMCs. The source is a man between 18 and 29 years old in good health and CMV-seropositive.

The CDR3 here is CASSLSGHGYEQYF. CDR3 bases: TGTGCCAGCAGTTTATCTGGACACGGCTACGAGCAGTACTTC. This chain uses TRBV27 with TRBJ2-7; D possibly corresponds to TRBD1 (5 bases). Germline V gene sequence: CDR1 MNHEY, CDR2 SMNVEV (reference sequence). Trimming removed 0 bases from V and 3 bases from J, with 9 bases in between. There are 14 residues in the CDR3.